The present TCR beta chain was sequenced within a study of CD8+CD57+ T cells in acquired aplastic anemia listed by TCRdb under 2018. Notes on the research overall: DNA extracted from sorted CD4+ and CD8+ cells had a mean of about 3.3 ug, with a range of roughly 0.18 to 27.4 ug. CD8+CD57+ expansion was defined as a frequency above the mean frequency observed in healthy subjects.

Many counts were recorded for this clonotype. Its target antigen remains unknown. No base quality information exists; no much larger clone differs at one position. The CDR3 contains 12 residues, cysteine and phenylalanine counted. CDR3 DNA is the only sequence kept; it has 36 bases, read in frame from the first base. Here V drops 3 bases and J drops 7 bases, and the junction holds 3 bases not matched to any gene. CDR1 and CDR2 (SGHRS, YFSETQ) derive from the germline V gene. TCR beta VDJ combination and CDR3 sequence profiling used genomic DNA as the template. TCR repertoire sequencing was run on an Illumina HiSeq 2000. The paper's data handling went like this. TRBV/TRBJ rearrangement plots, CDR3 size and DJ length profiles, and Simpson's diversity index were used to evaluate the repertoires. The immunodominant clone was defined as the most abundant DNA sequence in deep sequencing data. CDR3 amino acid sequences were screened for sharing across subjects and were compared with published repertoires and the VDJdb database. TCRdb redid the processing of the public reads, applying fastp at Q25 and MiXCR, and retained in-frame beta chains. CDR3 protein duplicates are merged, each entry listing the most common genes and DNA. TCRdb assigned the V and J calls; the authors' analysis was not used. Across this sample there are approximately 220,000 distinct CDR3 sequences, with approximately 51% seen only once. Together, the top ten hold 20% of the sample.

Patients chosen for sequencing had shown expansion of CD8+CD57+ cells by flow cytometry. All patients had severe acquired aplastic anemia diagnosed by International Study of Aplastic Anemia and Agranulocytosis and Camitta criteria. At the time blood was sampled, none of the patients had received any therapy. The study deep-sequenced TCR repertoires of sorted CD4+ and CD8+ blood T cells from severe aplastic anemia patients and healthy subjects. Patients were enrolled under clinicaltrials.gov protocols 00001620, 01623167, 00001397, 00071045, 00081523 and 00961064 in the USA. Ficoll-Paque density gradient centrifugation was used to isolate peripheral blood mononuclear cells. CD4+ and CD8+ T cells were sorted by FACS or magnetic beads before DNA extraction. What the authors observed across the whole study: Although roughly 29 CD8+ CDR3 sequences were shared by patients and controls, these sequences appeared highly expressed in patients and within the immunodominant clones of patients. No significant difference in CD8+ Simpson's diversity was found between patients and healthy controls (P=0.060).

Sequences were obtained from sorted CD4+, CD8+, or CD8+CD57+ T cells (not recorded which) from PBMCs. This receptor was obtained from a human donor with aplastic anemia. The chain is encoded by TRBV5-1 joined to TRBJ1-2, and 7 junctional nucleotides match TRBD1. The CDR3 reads CASSWDSSGYTF. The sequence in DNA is TGCGCCAGCAGCTGGGACAGCTCTGGCTACACCTTC.